The clone carrying this T cell receptor (beta chain) was detected only a few times. With a much larger clone just one base away, this may be a read error. This record belongs to a study of regulatory T cells in long-lasting Graves disease. CDR3 length equals 16 residues. V was pared by 4 bases and J by 0 bases, with 13 bases between. The germline V gene has CDR1 KGHSH and CDR2 LQKENI. Time point here: newly diagnosed GD, antithyroid drugs for less than 3 months. Construction of the TCR library relied on RNA isolated from PBMCs. Graves' disease diagnosis relied on American Thyroid Association guidelines. Patients of an endocrinology department in Xi'an, China, were included. CDR3-region Arm-PCR and iRepertoire HTBI primers produced the TCR beta libraries. From the multiplex PCR reads, TCRdb called clonotypes with MiXCR, one entry per CDR3 protein. The repertoire holds some 250,000 distinct CDR3 sequences, with around 21% as singletons.

The TCR was taken from a female donor with Graves disease. The V call is TRBV18, the J call TRBJ2-1; no definite D call. The sequenced sample was peripheral blood mononuclear cells (PBMCs), obtained at new diagnosis, from a patient treated with antithyroid drugs. CDR3 residues: CASSQPLTSSYNEQFF. CDR3 coding DNA: TGTGCCAGCTCACAGCCCCTGACGAGCTCCTACAATGAGCAGTTCTTC.